Listed below are T cell receptor beta chains from one sample, sequenced in a study of T-cell reconstitution after alpha-beta-depleted transplantation in children. MiXCR, run by TCRdb on the PCR reads, gives a single entry per CDR3 protein. The sample has around 450,000 distinct CDR3 sequences, 43% seen once. The specimen was PBMCs, collected before TCRalphabeta/CD19-depleted stem cell transplant. The receptors were gathered from a girl under 10 years old with aplastic anemia, due to receive a stem cell transplant. Each CDR3 is given with its conserved first and last residue. Each record gives: clone size, J gene, V gene, D gene, CDR3 protein. The D gene is left open where the match is weak. Not every row has a clone size; where given, it reads once, few, many or a size class.

size: .; J: TRBJ2-6; V: TRBV27; D: .; CDR3: CASSPLDRSANVLTF
size: .; J: TRBJ2-3; V: TRBV12-3/TRBV12-4; D: .; CDR3: CASTLRRDTQYF
size: .; J: TRBJ2-7; V: TRBV20-1; D: TRBD2; CDR3: CSARASGSVHYEQYF
size: few; J: TRBJ1-3; V: TRBV12-3/TRBV12-4; D: .; CDR3: CASSSTERRFSGNTIYF
size: .; J: TRBJ2-3; V: TRBV2; D: .; CDR3: CASSDSPYTQYF
size: .; J: TRBJ2-7; V: TRBV5-1; D: .; CDR3: CAGLTGDKDEQYF
size: many; J: TRBJ2-6; V: TRBV5-1; D: TRBD1; CDR3: CASNAVLLDRGTPGANVLTF
size: .; J: TRBJ2-3; V: TRBV7-8; D: TRBD2; CDR3: CASSFGSGRPRSTDTQYF
size: once; J: TRBJ2-3; V: TRBV12-3/TRBV12-4; D: TRBD1; CDR3: CASTLTGGTDTHYF
size: many; J: TRBJ2-7; V: TRBV12-3/TRBV12-4; D: .; CDR3: CASSLAGFSYEQYF
size: .; J: TRBJ1-1; V: TRBV29-1; D: TRBD1; CDR3: CSAGGAGLDTEAFF
size: .; J: TRBJ2-7; V: TRBV11-2; D: TRBD2; CDR3: CASRSGLAGSYEQYF
size: .; J: TRBJ2-4; V: TRBV9; D: .; CDR3: CASSVDAGAPGIQYF
size: few; J: TRBJ2-5; V: TRBV4-2; D: .; CDR3: CASSQPGTELTETQYF
size: .; J: TRBJ2-3; V: TRBV20-1; D: .; CDR3: CSARGAGLEQYF
size: .; J: TRBJ2-1; V: TRBV20-1; D: .; CDR3: CSARDRIGFNEQFF
size: .; J: TRBJ2-7; V: TRBV2; D: TRBD1; CDR3: CASSVRDRGREQYF
size: .; J: TRBJ1-2; V: TRBV28; D: .; CDR3: CASSFRQRTLYGYTF
size: many; J: TRBJ2-3; V: TRBV27; D: TRBD2; CDR3: CASSLWTSGTDTQYF
size: many; J: TRBJ1-1; V: TRBV12-3/TRBV12-4; D: .; CDR3: CASSLSGVMNTEAFF
size: .; J: TRBJ2-5; V: TRBV5-1; D: .; CDR3: CASSFHLQETQYF
size: .; J: TRBJ2-1; V: TRBV19; D: .; CDR3: CASSTPDWGHEQFF
size: few; J: TRBJ2-2; V: TRBV20-1; D: .; CDR3: CSSHRANTGELFF
size: .; J: TRBJ2-7; V: TRBV4-1; D: .; CDR3: CASSQRDDYEQYF
size: .; J: TRBJ1-4; V: TRBV30; D: .; CDR3: CAWSVRQGRDEKLFF
size: .; J: TRBJ1-5; V: TRBV29-1; D: TRBD1; CDR3: CSVTGQGGNLPQHF
size: .; J: TRBJ2-3; V: TRBV2; D: .; CDR3: CASLIDGLATDTQYF
size: few; J: TRBJ2-2; V: TRBV5-5; D: .; CDR3: CASRFFKSNTGELFF
size: many; J: TRBJ2-1; V: TRBV5-1; D: TRBD1; CDR3: CASTESGQFNNEQFF
size: few; J: TRBJ2-1; V: TRBV9; D: .; CDR3: CASSVIRSGGEQFF
size: .; J: TRBJ2-5; V: TRBV20-1; D: .; CDR3: CSAPQGVEQETQYF
size: .; J: TRBJ2-1; V: TRBV7-7; D: TRBD1; CDR3: CASSWDTGADEQFF
size: few; J: TRBJ1-2; V: TRBV6-5; D: .; CDR3: CASSYGGAYGYTF
size: .; J: TRBJ1-2; V: TRBV5-5; D: .; CDR3: CASSLAVQSPYTF
size: once; J: TRBJ1-4; V: TRBV7-6; D: TRBD1; CDR3: CASSLGGAPDRGVEANEKLFF
size: few; J: TRBJ2-7; V: TRBV12-3/TRBV12-4; D: .; CDR3: CASSLFPGEGYEQYF
size: .; J: TRBJ2-3; V: TRBV20-1; D: TRBD2; CDR3: CSASSGVSTDTQYF
size: .; J: TRBJ1-3; V: TRBV7-2; D: .; CDR3: CASSLTGSSGTIYF
size: few; J: TRBJ1-3; V: TRBV12-3/TRBV12-4; D: .; CDR3: CASSFVHTSSGNTIYF
size: .; J: TRBJ2-5; V: TRBV6-1; D: TRBD2; CDR3: CASSSGTSGRLSQYF
size: .; J: TRBJ2-7; V: TRBV28; D: .; CDR3: CASSLGPNEQYF
size: .; J: TRBJ2-3; V: TRBV24-1; D: .; CDR3: CATSLTAADTQYF
size: .; J: TRBJ2-7; V: TRBV28; D: TRBD2; CDR3: CASSSAGGQYEQYF
size: .; J: TRBJ2-7; V: TRBV28; D: .; CDR3: CASSLQGAREHF
size: .; J: TRBJ2-1; V: TRBV3-1; D: TRBD2; CDR3: CASSQNSGGSYNEQFF
size: .; J: TRBJ2-4; V: TRBV15; D: .; CDR3: CATSTRGGTKNIQYF
size: .; J: TRBJ2-2; V: TRBV2; D: TRBD1; CDR3: CASIRDRGVTGELFF
size: .; J: TRBJ1-6; V: TRBV4-2; D: .; CDR3: CASSPGPNCPLHF
size: once; J: TRBJ2-3; V: TRBV7-2; D: .; CDR3: CASSLGFLASPLDTQYF
size: few; J: TRBJ1-1; V: TRBV7-9; D: .; CDR3: CASSLVGVGEAFF
size: .; J: TRBJ2-1; V: TRBV3-1; D: .; CDR3: CASSQGGLSGKFF
size: .; J: TRBJ1-1; V: TRBV7-9; D: .; CDR3: CASSFLAGDTEAFF
size: few; J: TRBJ2-1; V: TRBV4-1; D: TRBD2; CDR3: CASSRTPKAGVSYNEQFF